This TCR beta chain originates from a study of T-cell reconstitution after alpha-beta-depleted transplantation in children. Study-wide points: The main origin of T-cell counts and diversity one year after transplant was newly produced T cells. High day-60 TCRbeta diversity in some patients came from surviving recipient T cells and thymic progenitors. Two months or so post-transplant, alpha-beta T cells reportedly derived from several hundred expanded graft clones.

Unique molecular identifiers featured in how the TCRbeta library was prepared. A single record per CDR3 protein comes from TCRdb applying MiXCR to the PCR reads. The table lists fewer than 750,000 distinct CDR3 sequences, under 25% of them singletons. CDR1 is MNHEY, CDR2 SVGAGI, per germline. Trimming cost V 2 bases and J 1 base, with 13 bases left between them. The CDR3 is 16 amino acids. This clonotype was picked up a small number of times. Antigen: not known. The V and J genes are TRBV6-5 and TRBJ2-3, with D perhaps TRBD1 or TRBD2 (5 bases each). The sequencing used PBMCs, mostly from graft donor cells, collected 360 days after TCRalphabeta/CD19-depleted stem cell transplant. This receptor was identified in a boy under two years old who had a stem cell transplant for acute myeloid leukemia, so the T cells may come from the graft donor. The CDR3 DNA is TGTGCCAGCAGTTACAGGGGAGACAGACGCACAGATACGCAGTATTTT. Translated: CASSYRGDRRTDTQYF.